The rows below give T cell receptor beta chains drawn from one sample of a study of CD8 T cells in Susac syndrome. TCRdb passed the immunoSEQ multiplex PCR reads through MiXCR, listing each CDR3 protein once. The table includes about 110,000 distinct CDR3 sequences, roughly 94% detected once. The material sequenced was CD8+ T cells from PBMCs. These receptors all stem from a human donor with Susac syndrome. Each CDR3 is given with its conserved first and last residue. D genes are given only for firm matches. Clone size, where shown, is once, few, many, or a class for clones that have expanded.

V: TRBV29-1; J: TRBJ2-7; D: -; size: -; CDR3: CSVEEMTSRESRPYEQYF; DNA: TGCAGCGTTGAGGAAATGACGAGTAGGGAGTCGCGCCCCTACGAGCAGTACTTC
V: TRBV12-5; J: TRBJ1-5; D: -; size: few; CDR3: CASSFEGQPQHF; DNA: TGTGCTAGTTCTTTTGAAGGGCAGCCCCAGCATTTT
V: TRBV12-3/TRBV12-4; J: TRBJ1-6; D: -; size: -; CDR3: CASTRSSYNSPLHF; DNA: TGTGCCAGCACGCGGAGCTCCTATAATTCACCCCTCCACTTT
V: TRBV9; J: TRBJ1-4; D: TRBD1; size: once; CDR3: CASSPQGGKLFF; DNA: TGTGCCAGCAGCCCGCAGGGGGGAAAACTGTTTTTT
V: TRBV21-1; J: TRBJ2-7; D: -; size: -; CDR3: CASSKDRGDSSYYEQYF; DNA: TGTGCCAGCAGCAAGGACCGGGGGGACAGCTCCTACTACGAGCAGTACTTC
V: TRBV7-3; J: TRBJ2-7; D: -; size: -; CDR3: CASSFGVGYEQYF; DNA: TGTGCCAGCAGCTTTGGGGTAGGGTACGAGCAGTACTTC
V: TRBV12-3/TRBV12-4; J: TRBJ1-2; D: -; size: -; CDR3: CASSPNKEIPSYGYTF; DNA: TGTGCCAGCAGTCCAAACAAGGAAATCCCCTCCTATGGCTACACCTTC
V: TRBV27; J: TRBJ1-2; D: -; size: -; CDR3: CASSLEYRVNYGYTF; DNA: TGTGCCAGCAGTTTGGAATACAGGGTCAACTATGGCTACACCTTC
V: TRBV13; J: TRBJ2-5; D: -; size: -; CDR3: CASSHGERGETQYF; DNA: TGTGCCAGCAGCCATGGAGAAAGAGGAGAGACCCAGTACTTC
V: TRBV16; J: TRBJ1-1; D: TRBD1; size: -; CDR3: CASSHPGGEAFF; DNA: TGTGCCAGCAGCCATCCAGGGGGTGAAGCTTTCTTT